The source of this T cell receptor beta chain is a study of identical twins. Findings of the study overall: Possibly, invariant MAIT and iNKT cells partly confounded zero-insertion analyses. Models predicted too little out-of-frame TCR alpha sharing in monozygotic twins.

TCRdb passed the 5' RACE reads through MiXCR, listing each CDR3 protein once. This table has 690,000 or so distinct CDR3 sequences, 8.5% to 9% appearing once. Points on this clonotype: As yet, its antigen is unknown.

The germline gives CDR1 MNHEY, CDR2 SMNVEV (reference sequence). The CDR3 length is 15 residues. V lost 6 bases and J 3 bases, leaving 17 bases between the germline ends. The data also belong to a second study, concerning yellow fever vaccine responses in identical twins.

The chain employs TRBV27 and TRBJ1-1; D unresolved. The sequence was collected from a woman aged 18-30 years in good health. Input material: PBMCs. CDR3 protein: CASRTKSGGHTEAFF. The CDR3 nucleotides read TGTGCCAGCAGAACGAAAAGCGGAGGGCACACTGAAGCTTTCTTT.